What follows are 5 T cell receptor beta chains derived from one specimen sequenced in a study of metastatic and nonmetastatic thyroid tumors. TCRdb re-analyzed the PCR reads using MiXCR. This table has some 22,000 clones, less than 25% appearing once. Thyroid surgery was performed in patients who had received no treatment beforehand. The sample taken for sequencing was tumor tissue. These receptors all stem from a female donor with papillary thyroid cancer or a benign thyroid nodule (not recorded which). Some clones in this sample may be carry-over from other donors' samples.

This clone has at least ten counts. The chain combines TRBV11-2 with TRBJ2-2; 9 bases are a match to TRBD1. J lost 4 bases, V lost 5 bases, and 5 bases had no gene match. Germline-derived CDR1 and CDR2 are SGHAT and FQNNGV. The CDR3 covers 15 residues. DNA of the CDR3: TGTGCCAGCAGCCTACAGGGGGCGGGCACCGGGGAGCTGTTTTTT. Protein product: CASSLQGAGTGELFF.

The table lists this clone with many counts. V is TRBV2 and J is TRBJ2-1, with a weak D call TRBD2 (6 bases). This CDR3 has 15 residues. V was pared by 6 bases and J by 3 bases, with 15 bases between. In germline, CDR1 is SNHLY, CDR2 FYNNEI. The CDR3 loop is CASREKEGHYNEQFF. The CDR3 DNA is TGTGCCAGCAGGGAGAAGGAGGGCCACTACAATGAGCAGTTCTTC.

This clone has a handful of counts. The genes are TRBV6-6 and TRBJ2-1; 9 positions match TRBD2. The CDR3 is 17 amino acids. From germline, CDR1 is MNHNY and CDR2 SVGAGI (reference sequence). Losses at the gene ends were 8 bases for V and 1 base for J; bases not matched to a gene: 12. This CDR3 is CASSHLSGRTSYNEQFF. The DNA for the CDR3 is TGTGCCAGCTCCCACCTCAGCGGGAGGACGTCCTACAATGAGCAGTTCTTC.

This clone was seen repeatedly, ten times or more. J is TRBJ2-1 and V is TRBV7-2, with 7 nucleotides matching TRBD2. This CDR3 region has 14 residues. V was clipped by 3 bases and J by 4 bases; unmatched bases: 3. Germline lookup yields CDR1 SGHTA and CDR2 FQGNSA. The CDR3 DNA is TGTGCCAGCAGCTTGCTCGGGGGGTACAATGAGCAGTTCTTC. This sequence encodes CASSLLGGYNEQFF. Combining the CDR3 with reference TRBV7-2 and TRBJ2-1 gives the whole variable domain GAGVSQSPSNKVTEKGKDVELRCDPISGHTALYWYRQSLGQGLEFLIYFQGNSAPDKSGLPSDRFSAERTGGSVSTLTIQRTQQEDSAVYLCASSLLGGYNEQFFGPGTRLTVL.

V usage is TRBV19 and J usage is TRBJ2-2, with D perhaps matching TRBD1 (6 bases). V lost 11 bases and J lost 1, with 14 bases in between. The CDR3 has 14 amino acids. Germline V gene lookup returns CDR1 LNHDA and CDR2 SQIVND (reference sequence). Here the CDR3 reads CAATTGWNTGELFF. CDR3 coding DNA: TGTGCCGCGACGACAGGATGGAACACCGGGGAGCTGTTTTTT.